This entry is about one T cell receptor (beta chain). The entry originates in a study of blood T cell repertoires in COVID-19. Study at large: Sites in the United States, Italy and Spain provided acute and convalescent COVID-19 samples. T cells, B-cell-depleted T cells, or PBMCs supplied cDNA or gDNA.

V shed 5 bases and J shed 1 base, with 6 bases lying between them. The CDR3 is made up of 14 amino acids. Germline V lookup: CDR1 SGHTA, CDR2 FQGTGA. Per the original methods: The assay estimated nucleated cells by amplifying reference gene primers. The method was immunoSEQ multiplex PCR; TCRdb's version includes in-frame clones alone and lacks a portion of them. V, J and clone size reflect that table, while D and trimming were determined from the DNA. In the table there are about 240,000 clones, 83% of which are singletons. The source material was peripheral blood. V and J are TRBV7-3 and TRBJ2-6; D not certain. The TCR was taken from a human donor in a cohort sampled during active COVID-19. In DNA form, the CDR3 reads TGTGCCAGCAGCAGCCATTCTGGGGCCAACGTCCTGACTTTC. Its protein is CASSSHSGANVLTF.